This T cell receptor beta chain was documented in a study of CD8+ T cells in alopecia areata. General observations from the study: Scalp lesions, especially in alopecia totalis/universalis, had higher clonality than normal scalp.

Germline V gives CDR1 LNHDA, CDR2 SQIVND (reference sequence). Trimming removed 1 base from V and 8 bases from J, with 8 bases in between. The CDR3 totals 12 residues. In regard to this clone: As yet, its antigen is unknown.

Extracted from the samples, RNA was reverse transcribed into cDNA to serve as the sequencing template. Sequencing used immunoSEQ multiplex PCR; TCRdb keeps in-frame clones, though not all of them. The sample contains more than 150,000 clones, 40% to 55% of which appear only once. As for treatment: oral pan-JAK inhibitor, 5-10 mg twice daily. Obtained from alopecia areata patients were lesional scalp punch biopsies along with peripheral blood. The sequence derives from a human donor with alopecia areata. The rearrangement uses TRBV19 and TRBJ1-1, with D hard to call. Material: CD8+ T cells sorted from blood, obtained between weeks 51 and 52, from a patient treated with tofacitinib. CDR3 sequence: CASSIASVEAFF. CDR3 DNA sequence: TGTGCCAGTAGTATAGCGTCAGTGGAAGCTTTCTTT.